The TCR beta chain described here comes from a study of technical replicates of blood from four donors. TCRdb's table, derived via immunoSEQ multiplex PCR, lists solely in-frame clones and lacks some. The sample lists around 76,000 clones, around nine tenths seen once, with 0.4% to 0.45% in the top ten. Germline values: CDR1 SGHTA, CDR2 FQGTGA. The CDR3 covers 15 residues. Unmatched junction bases numbered 6, after V lost 2 bases and J lost 5 bases. The sample consisted of T cells isolated from PBMCs. The chain employs TRBV7-3 and TRBJ2-3; 8 positions match TRBD2. This clonotype was obtained from a human donor in good health. The chain's CDR3 is CASSLEAGVGDTQYF. The DNA for the CDR3 is TGTGCCAGCAGCTTAGAAGCGGGAGTGGGAGATACGCAGTATTTT.